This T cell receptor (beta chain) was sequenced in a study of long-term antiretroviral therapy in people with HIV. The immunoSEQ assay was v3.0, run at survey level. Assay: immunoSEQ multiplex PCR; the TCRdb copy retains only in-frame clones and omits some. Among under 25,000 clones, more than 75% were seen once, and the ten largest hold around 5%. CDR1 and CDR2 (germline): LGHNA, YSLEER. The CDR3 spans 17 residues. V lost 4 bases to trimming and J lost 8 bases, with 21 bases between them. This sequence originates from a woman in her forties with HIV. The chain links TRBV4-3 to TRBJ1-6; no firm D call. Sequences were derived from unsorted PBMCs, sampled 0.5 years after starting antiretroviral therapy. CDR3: CASSPIWAPPGDSPLHF. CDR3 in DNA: TGCGCCAGCAGCCCCATCTGGGCGCCTCCGGGAGATTCACCCCTCCACTTT.